This T cell receptor (beta chain) emerged from a study of cytomegalovirus exposure and HLA in healthy donors. Background on the study: Early released data comprised around 79 million unique TCRs from HLA-typed donors. Study-level findings and limits: Later analysis identified about 15,000 TCR beta sequences associated with HLA alleles, using a false discovery rate threshold of 0.05. Within the data, a cluster of highly shared sequence variants was likely a sequencing artifact. A missense variant in DCLRE1C was later tied to TCR beta V- and J-gene trimming.

The PCR employed 60 Vbeta primers together with 13 Jbeta primers. Generated by immunoSEQ multiplex PCR, the TCRdb table keeps only in-frame clones and is missing some. The sample carries some 100,000 clones, approximately 82% recorded once. Losses at the gene ends were 1 base for V and 1 base for J; bases not matched to a gene: 4. The CDR3 extends over 16 amino acids. The V gene's germline CDR1 is LGHNA and CDR2 YSLEER. Comment on this clone: Antigen: not known.

The TCR originated in a young woman in good health and CMV-seronegative. The gene calls are TRBV4-3 and TRBJ2-3; 8 positions agree with TRBD2. The sequenced sample was PBMCs. The CDR3 reads CASSQAYGGGTDTQYF. In nucleotides, the CDR3 is TGCGCCAGCAGCCAAGCGTACGGGGGGGGCACAGATACGCAGTATTTT.